A single sample gave rise to the 21 T cell receptor beta chains below, sequenced in a study of technical replicates of blood from a handful of donors. Profiled with immunoSEQ multiplex PCR; TCRdb holds only in-frame clones, not every one. This table has 55,000 to 75,000 clones, about 92% appearing once. The specimen sequenced was T cells isolated from PBMCs. The receptors derive from a human donor in good health.

The chain employs TRBV2 and TRBJ1-5; the D is unclear. Germline values: CDR1 SNHLY, CDR2 FYNNEI. V was trimmed by 4 bases and J by 4 bases, leaving 5 bases between them. The CDR3 has 12 residues. The CDR3 spells CASSGGNQPQHF. The CDR3 region has the DNA TGTGCCAGCAGTGGAGGGAATCAGCCCCAGCATTTT. Looking up the rest from reference TRBV2 and TRBJ1-5 gives the full variable domain: EPEVTQTPSHQVTQMGQEVILRCVPISNHLYFYWYRQILGQKVEFLVSFYNNEISEKSEIFDDQFSVERPDGSNFTLKIRSTKLEDSAMYFCASSGGNQPQHFGDGTRLSIL.

This sequence joins TRBV10-3 and TRBJ2-7; D might be TRBD1 (6 bases). Trimming cost V 3 bases and J 3 bases, with 15 bases left between them. From germline, CDR1 is ENHRY and CDR2 SYGVKD. The CDR3 sequence is 15 residues long. This CDR3 reads CAISDPGTPYYEQYF. The DNA of the CDR3 is TGTGCCATCAGTGATCCCGGGACACCATACTACGAGCAGTACTTC.

The V call is TRBV7-2, the J call TRBJ2-1, with 13 bases fitting TRBD2. Trimming at V came to 5 bases and at J to 3 bases, leaving 7 bases not matched to a gene. The CDR3 covers 17 residues. Germline loops: CDR1 SGHTA, CDR2 FQGNSA. CDR3 nucleotide sequence: TGTGCCAGCAGCACTACTAGCGGGAGGGCCCTCTACAATGAGCAGTTCTTC. Amino acid sequence: CASSTTSGRALYNEQFF.

This clone was seen only once. The chain recombines TRBV7-9 with TRBJ2-2, with TRBD1 identical over 7 bases. The germline CDR1 and CDR2 sequences are SEHNR and FQNEAQ (reference sequence). The CDR3 spans 13 residues. The V gene end was trimmed by 8 bases and the J gene end by 6 bases; junction bases not matched to a gene: 6. CDR3 DNA sequence: TGTGCCAGCTGTCAGACAGGGCCCGGGGAGCTGTTTTTT. Protein: CASCQTGPGELFF.

This chain connects TRBV11-2 to TRBJ2-1; possibly TRBD2 for D (5 bases). V was clipped by 1 base and J by 15 bases, with 25 bases between them. The CDR3 consists of 16 residues. Germline V gene sequence: CDR1 SGHAT, CDR2 FQNNGV. CDR3: CASSLAQDRASRSSFF. Here the CDR3 DNA reads TGTGCCAGCAGCTTAGCTCAAGACCGGGCTAGCAGGAGCTCGTTCTTC.

This clone was detected only once. This chain uses TRBV6-5 with TRBJ1-1; D possibly corresponds to TRBD1 (5 bases). V was clipped by 6 bases and J by 3 bases, with 14 bases between them. CDR1 and CDR2 from the germline V gene are MNHEY and SVGAGI. The CDR3 is made up of 14 amino acids. Written as DNA, the CDR3 is TGTGCCAGCAGGTTCCAGGGTATGTACACTGAAGCTTTCTTT. It is translated as CASRFQGMYTEAFF.

The V call is TRBV5-1, the J call TRBJ2-3, with TRBD2 matching 12 bases. CDR1 is SGHRS and CDR2 is YFSETQ in the germline V gene. The CDR3 runs 17 residues. The J segment lost 2 bases and the V segment lost 3 bases, leaving 7 bases of the junction unmatched. The CDR3: CASSYKLAGGLTDTQYF. The CDR3 bases are TGCGCCAGCAGCTACAAGCTAGCGGGAGGGCTCACAGATACGCAGTATTTT.

V and J are TRBV15 and TRBJ1-2; tentative D call: TRBD1 (5 bases). Trimming took 3 bases from V and 7 from J, leaving 9 bases between them. Germline V gene lookup returns CDR1 LNHNV and CDR2 YYDKDF (reference sequence). This CDR3 has 12 amino acids. DNA of the CDR3: TGTGCCACCAGCAGCCAGGGAAGTGGCTACACCTTC. Translation gives CATSSQGSGYTF.

V usage is TRBV5-8 and J usage is TRBJ2-7; TRBD2 is a possible D gene (7 bases). V was clipped by 2 bases and J by 2 bases, with 23 bases between them. This CDR3 is built from 18 residues. Germline loops: CDR1 SGHTS, CDR2 YDEGEE. The CDR3 DNA reads as TGTGCCAGCAGCTTTACGGCCGTTGCCGGGGGGCCCACCTACGAGCAGTACTTC. It specifies CASSFTAVAGGPTYEQYF.

A single count supports this clone. This chain uses TRBV2 with TRBJ2-5; 10 bases align to TRBD1. The CDR3 extends over 16 amino acids. Germline trimming cut 4 bases from V and 4 bases from J; bases unmatched to any gene: 9. Germline CDR1 reads SNHLY; CDR2 reads FYNNEI. CDR3 nucleotides: TGTGCCAGCAGTGTCCGGGACAGGGGTTGGTTAGAGACCCAGTACTTC. Encoded protein: CASSVRDRGWLETQYF.

This clone has just one count. The V gene is TRBV27, the J gene TRBJ2-7, with a possible D match to TRBD2 (5 bases). Trimming removed 8 bases from V and 0 bases from J, with 23 bases in between. The germline V gene has CDR1 MNHEY and CDR2 SMNVEV (reference sequence). This CDR3 has 17 amino acids. The chain's CDR3 is CASGPLSIERSSYEQYF. The CDR3 DNA is TGTGCCAGCGGCCCTCTAAGTATCGAGCGGAGCTCCTACGAGCAGTACTTC.

The V and J genes are TRBV6-1 and TRBJ1-2; TRBD1 matches 7 bases. V shed 8 bases, J shed 6 bases, and the junction held 6 bases outside the gene matches. This CDR3 has 12 residues. Germline CDR1 MNHNS, CDR2 SASEGT. CDR3 coding DNA: TGTGCCAGCCCCGACAGGGTCGATGGCTACACCTTC. Its protein product is CASPDRVDGYTF.

V is TRBV6-6 and J is TRBJ1-5, with 11 bases that match TRBD1. CDR3 length equals 15 residues. V trimming: 4 bases; J trimming: 6 bases; junction bases outside the gene matches: 5. Germline loops: CDR1 MNHNY, CDR2 SVGAGI (reference sequence). CDR3 coding DNA: TGTGCCAGCAGTTTCGGACAGGGGGCAGGTCAGCCCCAGCATTTT. Translating it yields CASSFGQGAGQPQHF.

There are a few counts of this clone. J is TRBJ1-1 and V is TRBV20-1, with 7 positions matching TRBD1. V lost 6 bases, J lost 7 bases, and 5 bases stayed unmatched. The CDR3 is 11 residues long. The germline gives CDR1 DFQATT, CDR2 SNEGSKA (reference sequence). As DNA, the CDR3 is TGCAGTGCCCGCGGACAGGATGAAGCTTTCTTT. Its protein product is CSARGQDEAFF.

This rearrangement joins TRBV2 to TRBJ1-2, with D possibly being TRBD1 (5 bases). Germline V gene sequence: CDR1 SNHLY, CDR2 FYNNEI. The length of the CDR3 is 13 residues. Trimming took 6 bases from V and 7 from J, leaving 15 bases between them. The CDR3 DNA is TGTGCCAGCAGAGGCGAAGGGGTCCGTGGCTACACCTTC. Its translation is CASRGEGVRGYTF.

The J gene is TRBJ1-2, the V gene TRBV11-3, with 8 bases lining up with TRBD1. V shed 1 base and J 0 bases; nucleotides not matched to a gene: 1. The V gene's germline CDR1 is SGHNT and CDR2 YENEEA. There are 15 residues in the CDR3. CDR3 bases: TGTGCCAGCAGCTTAGCACAGGGGGCTAACTATGGCTACACCTTC. Protein: CASSLAQGANYGYTF.

The genes are TRBV1 and TRBJ2-7; TRBD2, as called in the table, went unchecked against the DNA. TRBV1 is described as a pseudogene. This CDR3 has 15 amino acids. The CDR3, as DNA: TGCACCAGCAGGCAAATTACCGGGACTAGGGACGAGCAGTACTTC. Translating gives CTSRQITGTRDEQYF.

The genes are TRBV6-6 and TRBJ2-3; 7 bases map to TRBD2. CDR3 length equals 16 residues. The V and J ends lost 2 bases and 3 bases, in that order; junction bases with no gene match: 8. Germline-derived CDR1 and CDR2 are MNHNY and SVGAGI (reference sequence). For the CDR3, the DNA is TGTGCCAGCAGTTACCCCCCGGGGGGAGAAACAGATACGCAGTATTTT. It translates to CASSYPPGGETDTQYF.

This sequence joins TRBV5-4 and TRBJ2-1; 8 nucleotides agree with TRBD1. CDR3 length: 15 amino acids. The ends lost 5 bases at V and 1 base at J; junction bases unmatched: 5. From germline, CDR1 is SGHNT and CDR2 YYREEE (reference sequence). Written as DNA, the CDR3 is TGTGCCAGCAGTCAGGACAGGGCATCCTACAATGAGCAGTTCTTC. Translating it yields CASSQDRASYNEQFF.

This clone has a single count. V usage is TRBV28 and J usage is TRBJ1-1, with 11 positions matching TRBD1. The V gene end was trimmed by 7 bases and the J gene end by 3 bases; junction bases not matched to a gene: 10. Germline V lookup: CDR1 MDHEN, CDR2 SYDVKM. CDR3 length: 16 amino acids. The CDR3 reads CASTPRTGGGDTEAFF. The CDR3 DNA is TGTGCCAGCACCCCGAGGACAGGGGGCGGGGACACTGAAGCTTTCTTT.

This clone appeared a single time. This rearrangement joins TRBV9 to TRBJ2-2; D remains ambiguous. CDR3 length equals 14 residues. Between the trimmed V and J ends, which lost 3 bases and 7 bases, there was a span of 13 bases. Looked up from germline, CDR1 is SGDLS and CDR2 is YYNGEE. CDR3 sequence (DNA): TGTGCCAGCAGCGCGCGTCCAGGAAGCGGGGAGCTGTTTTTT. Encoded protein: CASSARPGSGELFF.